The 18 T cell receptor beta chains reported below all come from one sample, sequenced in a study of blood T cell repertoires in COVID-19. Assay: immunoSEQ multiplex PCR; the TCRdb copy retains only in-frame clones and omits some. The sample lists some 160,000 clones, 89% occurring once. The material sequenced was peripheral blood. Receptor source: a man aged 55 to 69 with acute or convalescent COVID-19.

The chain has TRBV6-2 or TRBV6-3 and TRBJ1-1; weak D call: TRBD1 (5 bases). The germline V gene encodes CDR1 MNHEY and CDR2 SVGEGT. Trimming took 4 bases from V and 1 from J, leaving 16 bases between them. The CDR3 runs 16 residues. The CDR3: CASSFFVGQTNTEAFF. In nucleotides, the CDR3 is TGTGCCAGCAGTTTTTTCGTGGGGCAGACGAACACTGAAGCTTTCTTT.

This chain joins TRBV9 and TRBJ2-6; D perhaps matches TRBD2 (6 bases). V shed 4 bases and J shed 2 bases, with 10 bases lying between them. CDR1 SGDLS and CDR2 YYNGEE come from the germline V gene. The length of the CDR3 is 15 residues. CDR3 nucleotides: TGTGCCAGCAGCCCGGGGGACGCTGGGGCCAACGTCCTGACTTTC. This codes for CASSPGDAGANVLTF.

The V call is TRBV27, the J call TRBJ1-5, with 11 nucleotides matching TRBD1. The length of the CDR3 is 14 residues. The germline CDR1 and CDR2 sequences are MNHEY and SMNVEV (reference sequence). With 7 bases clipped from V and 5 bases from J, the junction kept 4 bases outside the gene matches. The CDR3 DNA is TGTGCCAGCACCCCGGGACAGGGGGATCAGCCCCAGCATTTT. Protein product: CASTPGQGDQPQHF.

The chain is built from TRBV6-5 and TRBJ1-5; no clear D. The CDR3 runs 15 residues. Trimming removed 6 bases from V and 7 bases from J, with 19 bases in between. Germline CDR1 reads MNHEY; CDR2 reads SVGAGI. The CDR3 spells CASRVGGRSPQPQHF. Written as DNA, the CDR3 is TGTGCCAGCAGAGTTGGTGGTAGGAGTCCACAGCCCCAGCATTTT.

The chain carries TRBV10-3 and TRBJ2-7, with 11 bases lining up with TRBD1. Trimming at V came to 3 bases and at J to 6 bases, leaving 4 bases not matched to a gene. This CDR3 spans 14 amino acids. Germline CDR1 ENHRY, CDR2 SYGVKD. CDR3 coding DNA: TGTGCCATCAGTGAAGGCGGGACAGGGGGCGAGCAGTACTTC. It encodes CAISEGGTGGEQYF.

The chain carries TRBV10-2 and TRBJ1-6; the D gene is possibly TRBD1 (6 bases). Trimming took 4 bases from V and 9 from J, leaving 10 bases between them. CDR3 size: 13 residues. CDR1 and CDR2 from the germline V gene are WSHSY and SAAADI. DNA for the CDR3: TGCGCCAGCAGTGGTAAACAGGGTTCACCCCTCCACTTT. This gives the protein CASSGKQGSPLHF.

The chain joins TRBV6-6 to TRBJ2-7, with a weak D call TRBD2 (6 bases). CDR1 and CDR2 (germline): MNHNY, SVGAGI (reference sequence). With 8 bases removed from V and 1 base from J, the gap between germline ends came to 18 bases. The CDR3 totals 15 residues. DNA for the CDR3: TGTGCCAGCGGGACTCCGGGGGTTTGGTCCTACGAGCAGTACTTC. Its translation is CASGTPGVWSYEQYF.

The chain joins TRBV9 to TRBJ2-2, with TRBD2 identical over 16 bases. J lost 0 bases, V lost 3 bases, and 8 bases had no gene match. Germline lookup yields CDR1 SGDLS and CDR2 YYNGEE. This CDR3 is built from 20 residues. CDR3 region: CASSGGTSGGAFPNTGELFF. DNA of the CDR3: TGTGCCAGCAGCGGAGGGACTAGCGGGGGGGCTTTTCCGAACACCGGGGAGCTGTTTTTT.

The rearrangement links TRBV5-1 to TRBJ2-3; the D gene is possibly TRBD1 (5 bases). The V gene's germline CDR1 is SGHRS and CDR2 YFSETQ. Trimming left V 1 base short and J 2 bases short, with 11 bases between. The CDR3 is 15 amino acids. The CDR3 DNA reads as TGCGCCAGCAGCTTGAAGGGGTCCAACACAGATACGCAGTATTTT. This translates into CASSLKGSNTDTQYF. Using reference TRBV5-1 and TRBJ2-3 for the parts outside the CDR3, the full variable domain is KAGVTQTPRYLIKTRGQQVTLSCSPISGHRSVSWYQQTPGQGLQFLFEYFSETQRNKGNFPGRFSGRQFSNSRSEMNVSTLELGDSALYLCASSLKGSNTDTQYFGPGTRLTVL.

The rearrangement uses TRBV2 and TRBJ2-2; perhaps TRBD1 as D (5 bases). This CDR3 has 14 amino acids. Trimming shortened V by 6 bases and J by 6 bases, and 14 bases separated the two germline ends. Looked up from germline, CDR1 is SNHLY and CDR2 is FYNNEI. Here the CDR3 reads CASRGPWGPGELFF. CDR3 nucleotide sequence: TGTGCCAGCAGGGGCCCCTGGGGCCCCGGGGAGCTGTTTTTT.

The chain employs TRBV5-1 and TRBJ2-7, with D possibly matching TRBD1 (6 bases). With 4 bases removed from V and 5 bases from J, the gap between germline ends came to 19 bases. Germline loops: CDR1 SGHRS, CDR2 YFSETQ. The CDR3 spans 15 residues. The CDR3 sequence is CASSLAWGQNDEQYF. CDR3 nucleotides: TGCGCCAGCAGCCTGGCGTGGGGGCAGAACGACGAGCAGTACTTC.

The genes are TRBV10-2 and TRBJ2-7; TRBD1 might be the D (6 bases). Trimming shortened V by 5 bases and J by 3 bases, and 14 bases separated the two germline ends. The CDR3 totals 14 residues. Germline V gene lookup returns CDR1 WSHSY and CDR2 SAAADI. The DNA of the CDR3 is TGCGCCAGCAGTCCCGGGACAAGGCTCTACGAGCAGTACTTC. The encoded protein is CASSPGTRLYEQYF.

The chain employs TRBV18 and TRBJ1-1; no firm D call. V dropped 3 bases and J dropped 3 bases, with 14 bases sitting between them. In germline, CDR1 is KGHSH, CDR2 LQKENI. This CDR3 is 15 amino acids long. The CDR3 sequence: CASSPMGARDTEAFF. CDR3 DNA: TGTGCCAGCTCACCGATGGGAGCGAGAGACACTGAAGCTTTCTTT.

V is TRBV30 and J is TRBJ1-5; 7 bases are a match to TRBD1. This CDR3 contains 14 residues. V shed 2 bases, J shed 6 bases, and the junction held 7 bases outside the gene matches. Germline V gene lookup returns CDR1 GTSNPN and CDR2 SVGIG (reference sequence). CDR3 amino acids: CAWSQLGGSQPQHF. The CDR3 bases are TGTGCCTGGAGTCAGTTAGGGGGCAGTCAGCCCCAGCATTTT.

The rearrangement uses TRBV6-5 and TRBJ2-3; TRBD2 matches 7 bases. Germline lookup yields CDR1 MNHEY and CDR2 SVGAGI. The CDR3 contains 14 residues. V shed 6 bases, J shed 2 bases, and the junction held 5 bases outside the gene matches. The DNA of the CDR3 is TGTGCCAGCAGCCTTAGCGGGTACACAGATACGCAGTATTTT. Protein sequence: CASSLSGYTDTQYF.

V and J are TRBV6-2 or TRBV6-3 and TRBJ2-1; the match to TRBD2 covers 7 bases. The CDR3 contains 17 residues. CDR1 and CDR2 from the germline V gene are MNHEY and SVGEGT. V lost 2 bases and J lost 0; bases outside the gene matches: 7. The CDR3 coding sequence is TGTGCCAGCAGTTACGCAGCGGGGTCCTCCTCCTACAATGAGCAGTTCTTC. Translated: CASSYAAGSSSYNEQFF.

The CDR3 DNA reads TGTGCCAGTAGGCCCGCGGGGCTGAACTATGGCTACACCTTC. Residues: CASRPAGLNYGYTF. This chain joins TRBV19 and TRBJ1-2, with D possibly matching TRBD1 (5 bases). Trimming pared 6 bases from V and 2 bases from J, leaving 13 bases between. The CDR3 loop spans 14 amino acids. CDR1 and CDR2 from the germline V gene are LNHDA and SQIVND (reference sequence).

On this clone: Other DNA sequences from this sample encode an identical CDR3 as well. CDR3: CASSSGQGYNEQFF. The CDR3 DNA reads TGCGCCAGCAGTTCAGGACAGGGATACAATGAGCAGTTCTTC. V and J are TRBV5-1 and TRBJ2-1; the match to TRBD1 covers 8 bases. V was pared by 5 bases and J by 4 bases, with 5 bases of the junction left unmatched. CDR1 SGHRS and CDR2 YFSETQ come from the germline V gene. The CDR3 has 14 residues.